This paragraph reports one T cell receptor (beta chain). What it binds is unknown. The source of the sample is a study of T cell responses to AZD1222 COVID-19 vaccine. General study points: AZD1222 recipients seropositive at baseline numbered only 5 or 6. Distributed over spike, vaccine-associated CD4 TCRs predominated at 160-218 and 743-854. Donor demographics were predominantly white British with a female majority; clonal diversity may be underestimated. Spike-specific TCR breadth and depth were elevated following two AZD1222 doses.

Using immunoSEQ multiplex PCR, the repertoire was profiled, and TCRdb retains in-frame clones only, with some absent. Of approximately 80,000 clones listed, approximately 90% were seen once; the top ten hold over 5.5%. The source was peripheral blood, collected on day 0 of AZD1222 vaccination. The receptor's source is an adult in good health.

The DNA of the CDR3 is TGTGCCAGCAGTACTTTCACCTCCGGGACAGGGAACTATGGCTACACCTTC. Encoded protein: CASSTFTSGTGNYGYTF. The V and J genes are TRBV27 and TRBJ1-2; 9 bases line up with TRBD1. The germline CDR1 and CDR2 sequences are MNHEY and SMNVEV (reference sequence). CDR3 length equals 17 residues. Trimming cost V 5 bases and J 2 bases; bases outside gene matches: 12.